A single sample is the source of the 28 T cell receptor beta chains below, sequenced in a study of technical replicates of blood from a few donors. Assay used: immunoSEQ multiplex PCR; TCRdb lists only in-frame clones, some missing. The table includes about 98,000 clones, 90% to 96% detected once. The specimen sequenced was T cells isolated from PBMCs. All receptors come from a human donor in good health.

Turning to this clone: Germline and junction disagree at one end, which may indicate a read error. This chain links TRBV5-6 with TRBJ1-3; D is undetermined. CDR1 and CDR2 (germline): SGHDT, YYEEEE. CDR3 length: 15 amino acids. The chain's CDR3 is CASRLGGVAGNTIYF. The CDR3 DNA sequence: TGTGCCAGCAGATTGGGAGGTGTAGCAGGAAACACCATATATTTT.

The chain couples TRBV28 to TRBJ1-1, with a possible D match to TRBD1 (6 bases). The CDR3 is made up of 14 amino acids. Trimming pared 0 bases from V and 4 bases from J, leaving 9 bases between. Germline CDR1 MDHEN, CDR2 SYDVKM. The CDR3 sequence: CASSLWGAGTEAFF. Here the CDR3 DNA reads TGTGCCAGCAGTTTATGGGGGGCGGGCACTGAAGCTTTCTTT.

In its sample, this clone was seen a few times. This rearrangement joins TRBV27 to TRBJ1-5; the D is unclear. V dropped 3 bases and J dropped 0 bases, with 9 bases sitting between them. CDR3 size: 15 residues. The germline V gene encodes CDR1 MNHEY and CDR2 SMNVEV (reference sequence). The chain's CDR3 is CASSLAGYSNQPQHF. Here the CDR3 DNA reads TGTGCCAGCAGTTTGGCCGGGTATAGCAATCAGCCCCAGCATTTT.

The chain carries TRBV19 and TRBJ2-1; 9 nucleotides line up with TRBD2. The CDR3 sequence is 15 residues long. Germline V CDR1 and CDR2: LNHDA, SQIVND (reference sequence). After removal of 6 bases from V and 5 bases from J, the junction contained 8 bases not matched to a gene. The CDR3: CASRRASGNDNEQFF. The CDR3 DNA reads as TGTGCCAGTAGAAGGGCTAGCGGGAATGACAATGAGCAGTTCTTC.

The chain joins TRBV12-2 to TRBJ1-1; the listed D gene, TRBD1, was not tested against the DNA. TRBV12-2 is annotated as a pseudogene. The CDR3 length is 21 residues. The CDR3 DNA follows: TGTGCAAGTCGCTTAGACCTTCGGAAAGCAAGGACAGAGAGCATGAACACTGAAGCTTTCTTT. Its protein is CASRLDLRKARTESMNTEAFF.

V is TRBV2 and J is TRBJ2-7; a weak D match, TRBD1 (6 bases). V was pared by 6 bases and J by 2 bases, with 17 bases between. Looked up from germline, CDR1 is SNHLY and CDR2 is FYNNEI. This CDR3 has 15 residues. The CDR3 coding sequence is TGTGCCAGCAGCCCAATAAACCAGGGGACCTACGAGCAGTACTTC. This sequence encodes CASSPINQGTYEQYF.

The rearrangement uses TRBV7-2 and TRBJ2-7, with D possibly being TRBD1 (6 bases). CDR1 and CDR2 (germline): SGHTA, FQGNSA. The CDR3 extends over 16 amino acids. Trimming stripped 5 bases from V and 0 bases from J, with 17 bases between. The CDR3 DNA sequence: TGTGCCAGCAGCCGCAGACCCACAGGGAGCTCCTACGAGCAGTACTTC. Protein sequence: CASSRRPTGSSYEQYF.

In nucleotides, the CDR3 is TGTGCCAGCAGTGGGACTCCCGGGACAGGGAATACTGAAGCTTTCTTT. This translates into CASSGTPGTGNTEAFF. The V call is TRBV25-1, the J call TRBJ1-1; 9 bases line up with TRBD1. Germline trimming cut 4 bases from V and 5 bases from J; bases unmatched to any gene: 11. Germline lookup yields CDR1 MGHDK and CDR2 SYGVNS. CDR3 length: 16 amino acids. The full variable domain, completed using reference TRBV25-1 and TRBJ1-1, is EADIYQTPRYLVIGTGKKITLECSQTMGHDKMYWYQQDPGMELHLIHYSYGVNSTEKGDLSSESTVSRIRTEHFPLTLESARPSHTSQYLCASSGTPGTGNTEAFFGQGTRLTVV.

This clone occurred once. The CDR3 DNA reads TGTGCCAGTAGTGTAAGGGGACTCAGCTACGAGCAGTACTTC. It specifies CASSVRGLSYEQYF. The chain links TRBV19 to TRBJ2-7; tentatively, D is TRBD2 (6 bases). The CDR3 length is 14 residues. V lost 5 bases and J lost 3, with 14 bases in between. Germline lookup yields CDR1 LNHDA and CDR2 SQIVND (reference sequence).

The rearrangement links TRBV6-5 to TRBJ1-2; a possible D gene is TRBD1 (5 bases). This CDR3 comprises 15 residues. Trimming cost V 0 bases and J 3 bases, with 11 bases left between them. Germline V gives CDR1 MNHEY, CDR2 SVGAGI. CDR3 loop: CASSYSKQGDYGYTF. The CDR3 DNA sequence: TGTGCCAGCAGTTACTCTAAACAAGGGGACTATGGCTACACCTTC.

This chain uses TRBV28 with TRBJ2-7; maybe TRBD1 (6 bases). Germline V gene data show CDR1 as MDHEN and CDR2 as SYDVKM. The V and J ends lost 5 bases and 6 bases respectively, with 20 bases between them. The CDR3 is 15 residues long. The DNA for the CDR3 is TGTGCCAGCAGTCCGATACAGGGTCACATTTCCGAGCAGTACTTC. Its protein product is CASSPIQGHISEQYF.

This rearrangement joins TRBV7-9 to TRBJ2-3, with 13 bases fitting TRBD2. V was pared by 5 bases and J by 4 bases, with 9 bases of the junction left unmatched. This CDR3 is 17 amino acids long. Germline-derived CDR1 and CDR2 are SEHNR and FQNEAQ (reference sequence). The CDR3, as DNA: TGTGCCAGCAGCGTAACTCCGGGACTAGCGGGACCAGATACGCAGTATTTT. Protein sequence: CASSVTPGLAGPDTQYF.

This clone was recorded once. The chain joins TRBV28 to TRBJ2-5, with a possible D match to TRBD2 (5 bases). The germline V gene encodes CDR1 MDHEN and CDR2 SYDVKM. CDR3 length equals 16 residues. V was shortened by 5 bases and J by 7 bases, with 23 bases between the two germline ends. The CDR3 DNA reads TGTGCCAGCAGTCCACATACACCTAGCCGCGAGGGGACCCAGTACTTC. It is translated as CASSPHTPSREGTQYF.

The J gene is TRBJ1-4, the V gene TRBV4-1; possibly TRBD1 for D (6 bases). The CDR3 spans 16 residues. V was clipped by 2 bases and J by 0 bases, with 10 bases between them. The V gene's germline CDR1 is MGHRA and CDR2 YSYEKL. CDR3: CASSQPRDTTNEKLFF. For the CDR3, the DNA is TGCGCCAGCAGCCAACCCCGGGACACAACTAATGAAAAACTGTTTTTT.

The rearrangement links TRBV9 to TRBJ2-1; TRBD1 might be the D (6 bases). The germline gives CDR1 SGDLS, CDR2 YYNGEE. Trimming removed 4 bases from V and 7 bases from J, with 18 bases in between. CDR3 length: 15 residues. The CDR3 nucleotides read TGTGCCAGCAGCACTACGGGACACCTGGGGAATGAGCAGTTCTTC. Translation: CASSTTGHLGNEQFF.

CDR3 sequence (DNA): TGTGCCAGCAGCTTAAGGGTAGACAGAGACTACGAGCAGTACTTC. Translation: CASSLRVDRDYEQYF. This sequence joins TRBV7-6 and TRBJ2-7; tentative D call: TRBD1 (5 bases). This CDR3 contains 15 residues. Trimming took off 2 bases at V and 3 bases at J, with 14 bases between the two ends. Germline CDR1 reads SGHVS; CDR2 reads FNYEAQ.

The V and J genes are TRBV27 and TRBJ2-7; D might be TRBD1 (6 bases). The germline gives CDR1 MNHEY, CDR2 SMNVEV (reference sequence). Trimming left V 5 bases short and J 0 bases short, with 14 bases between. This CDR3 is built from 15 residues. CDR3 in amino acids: CASSATGGSSYEQYF. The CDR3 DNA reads TGTGCCAGCAGTGCGACAGGAGGAAGCTCCTACGAGCAGTACTTC.

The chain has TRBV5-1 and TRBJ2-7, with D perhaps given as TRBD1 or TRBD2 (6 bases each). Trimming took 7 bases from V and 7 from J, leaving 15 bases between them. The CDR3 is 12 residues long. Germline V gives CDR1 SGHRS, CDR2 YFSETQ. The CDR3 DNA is TGCGCCAGCTACTTGGGGGGCGGTGAGCAGTACTTC. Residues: CASYLGGGEQYF.

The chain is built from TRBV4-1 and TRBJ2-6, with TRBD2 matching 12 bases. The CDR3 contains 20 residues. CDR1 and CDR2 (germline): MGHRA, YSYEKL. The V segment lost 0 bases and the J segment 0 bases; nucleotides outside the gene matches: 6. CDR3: CASSQDRLAGGNSGANVLTF. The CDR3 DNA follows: TGCGCCAGCAGCCAAGATAGGCTAGCGGGGGGGAACTCTGGGGCCAACGTCCTGACTTTC.

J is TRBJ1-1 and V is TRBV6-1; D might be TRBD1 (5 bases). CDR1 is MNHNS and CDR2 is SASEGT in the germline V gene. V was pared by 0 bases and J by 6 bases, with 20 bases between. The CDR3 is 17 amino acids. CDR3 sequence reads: CASSEAKGNRRLSEAFF. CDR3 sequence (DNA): TGTGCCAGCAGTGAAGCTAAAGGGAACAGGCGACTCTCTGAAGCTTTCTTT.

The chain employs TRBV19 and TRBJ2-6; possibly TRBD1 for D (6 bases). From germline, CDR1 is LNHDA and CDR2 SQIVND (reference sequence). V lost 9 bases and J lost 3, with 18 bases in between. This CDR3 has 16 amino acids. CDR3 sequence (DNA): TGTGCCAGGTCAGGGGTTGACTTATATGGGGCCAACGTCCTGACTTTC. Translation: CARSGVDLYGANVLTF.

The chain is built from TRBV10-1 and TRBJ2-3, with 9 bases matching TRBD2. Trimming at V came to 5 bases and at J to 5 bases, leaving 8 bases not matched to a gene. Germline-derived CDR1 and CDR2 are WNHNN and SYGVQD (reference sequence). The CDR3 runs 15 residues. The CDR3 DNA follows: TGCGCCAGCAGTAATAGCGGGAGTACAAGAGATACGCAGTATTTT. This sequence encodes CASSNSGSTRDTQYF.

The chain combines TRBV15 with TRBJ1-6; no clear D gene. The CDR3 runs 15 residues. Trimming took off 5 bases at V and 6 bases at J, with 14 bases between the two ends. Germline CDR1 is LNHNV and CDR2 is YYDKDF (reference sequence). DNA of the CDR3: TGTGCCACCAGCGGCGTAGGACTGATTAATTCACCCCTCCACTTT. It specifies CATSGVGLINSPLHF.

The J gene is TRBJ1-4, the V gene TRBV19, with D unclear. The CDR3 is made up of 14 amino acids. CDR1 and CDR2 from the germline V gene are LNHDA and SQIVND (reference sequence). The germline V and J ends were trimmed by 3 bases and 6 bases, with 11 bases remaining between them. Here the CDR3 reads CASSIEPSDEKLFF. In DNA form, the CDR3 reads TGTGCCAGTAGTATCGAGCCCTCCGATGAAAAACTGTTTTTT.

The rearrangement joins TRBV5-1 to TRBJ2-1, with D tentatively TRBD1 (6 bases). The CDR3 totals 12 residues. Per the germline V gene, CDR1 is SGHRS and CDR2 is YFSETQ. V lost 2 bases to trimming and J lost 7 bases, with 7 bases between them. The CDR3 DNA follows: TGCGCCAGCAGCTTCCAGGGGAATGAGCAGTTCTTC. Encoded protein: CASSFQGNEQFF.

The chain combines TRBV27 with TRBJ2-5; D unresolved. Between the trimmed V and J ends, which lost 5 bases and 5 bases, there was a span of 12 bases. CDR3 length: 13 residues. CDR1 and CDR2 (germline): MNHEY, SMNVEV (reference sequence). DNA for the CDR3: TGTGCCAGCAGTCCCCCGATGAGGGAGACCCAGTACTTC. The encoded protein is CASSPPMRETQYF.

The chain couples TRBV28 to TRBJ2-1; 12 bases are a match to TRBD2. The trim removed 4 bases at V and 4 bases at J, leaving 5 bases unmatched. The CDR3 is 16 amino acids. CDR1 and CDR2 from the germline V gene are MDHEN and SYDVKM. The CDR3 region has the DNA TGTGCCAGCAGTTCCCGGACTAGCGGGACGTACAATGAGCAGTTCTTC. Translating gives CASSSRTSGTYNEQFF.

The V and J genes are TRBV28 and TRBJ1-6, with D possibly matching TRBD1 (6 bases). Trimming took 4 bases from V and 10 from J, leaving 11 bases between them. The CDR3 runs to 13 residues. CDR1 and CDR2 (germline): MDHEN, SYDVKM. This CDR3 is CASSSTGTSPLHF. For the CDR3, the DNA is TGTGCCAGCAGTTCTACAGGGACGTCACCCCTCCACTTT.